A single sample is the source of the 8 T cell receptor beta chains below, sequenced in a study of patients and donors after allogeneic stem cell transplantation (dated by TCRdb to 2018 to 2021). Libraries came from RT-PCR. Sequencing used a NextSeq 550. The public sequencing data were trimmed at Q25 with fastp and processed into clonotypes with MiXCR by TCRdb, which kept only in-frame beta chains. Each record represents a unique CDR3 protein, reported with the most common genes and DNA among its rows. The sample profile shows 150,000 or so distinct CDR3 sequences; roughly 24% of them were found once. The top ten hold roughly a quarter of the sample. The sample consisted of blood, either unsorted or a sorted T cell fraction (not recorded which). The receptors here all came from a human donor who was either an allogeneic HSCT recipient or a stem cell or donor lymphocyte infusion donor (not recorded which). It is not recorded whose cells these are; they may come from a transplant donor.

The chain carries TRBV5-6 and TRBJ2-6, with TRBD2 as a possible D gene (5 bases). Germline assignment: CDR1 SGHDT and CDR2 YYEEEE. Trimming cost V 4 bases and J 0 bases, with 14 bases left between them. CDR3 length equals 17 residues. Written as DNA, the CDR3 is TGTGCCAGCAGCGCAGGACTCCTACTCTCTGGGGCCAACGTCCTGACTTTC. Protein: CASSAGLLLSGANVLTF. The entire variable domain, with the rest obtained from reference TRBV5-6 and TRBJ2-6, is as follows: DAGVTQSPTHLIKTRGQQVTLRCSPKSGHDTVSWYQQALGQGPQFIFQYYEEEERQRGNFPDRFSGHQFPNYSSELNVNALLLGDSALYLCASSAGLLLSGANVLTFGAGSRLTVL.

This clonotype was found many times. This rearrangement joins TRBV6-2 or TRBV6-3 to TRBJ1-1; no definite D call. Looked up from germline, CDR1 is MNHEY and CDR2 is SVGEGT. The V gene lost 10 bases and the J gene lost 7 bases, with 19 bases spanning the gap. The CDR3 covers 13 residues. The CDR3 DNA reads as TGTGCCACTGCGACCCCCTTGACCAATGAAGCTTTCTTT. Its translation: CATATPLTNEAFF.

The V and J genes are TRBV12-3 or TRBV12-4 and TRBJ2-4; no clear D. V was cut by 2 bases and J by 0 bases, with 8 bases left in between. The CDR3 is made up of 15 amino acids. The CDR3 loop reads CASSLRAVAKNIQYF. The CDR3 DNA reads as TGTGCCAGCAGTTTACGGGCGGTAGCCAAAAACATTCAGTACTTC.

The chain recombines TRBV12-3 or TRBV12-4 with TRBJ1-2; D gene ambiguous. With 2 bases removed from V and 3 bases from J, the gap between germline ends came to 10 bases. The CDR3 is 14 amino acids. The CDR3 region has the DNA TGTGCCAGCAGTTTAAATCCCTGCTACTATGGCTACACCTTC. This sequence encodes CASSLNPCYYGYTF.

Only a few counts were recorded for this clonotype. This chain connects TRBV20-1 to TRBJ1-2, with D possibly matching TRBD1 (5 bases). The CDR3 runs to 17 residues. CDR1 is DFQATT, CDR2 SNEGSKA, per germline (reference sequence). V lost 0 bases and J 5 bases, leaving 22 bases between the germline ends. The CDR3 sequence is CSARDRNFRDFLYGYTF. CDR3 nucleotides: TGCAGTGCTAGAGATCGGAATTTCCGGGACTTTCTTTATGGCTACACCTTC.

The rearrangement uses TRBV20-1 and TRBJ2-1, with D perhaps TRBD2 (5 bases). Trimming shortened V by 3 bases and J by 6 bases, and 12 bases separated the two germline ends. The germline CDR1 and CDR2 sequences are DFQATT and SNEGSKA (reference sequence). This CDR3 has 13 amino acids. The DNA for the CDR3 is TGCAGTGCTAGCGGGGTGAACCCCAATGAGCAGTTCTTC. Its translation: CSASGVNPNEQFF.

The V and J genes are TRBV10-3 and TRBJ2-1, with D possibly TRBD2 on 6 matching bases. The CDR3 runs to 16 residues. The germline V and J ends were trimmed by 0 bases and 6 bases, with 15 bases remaining between them. Germline V gene lookup returns CDR1 ENHRY and CDR2 SYGVKD. The CDR3 nucleotides read TGTGCCATCAGTGAGTCGATGGGGGAGGTAGGCAATGAGCAGTTCTTC. This translates into CAISESMGEVGNEQFF.

This clonotype came up a few times. The chain links TRBV6-5 to TRBJ2-3; 10 bases are shared with TRBD2. After removal of 2 bases from V and 3 bases from J, the junction contained 2 bases not matched to a gene. There are 15 residues in the CDR3. Germline V lookup: CDR1 MNHEY, CDR2 SVGAGI. The CDR3 bases are TGTGCCAGCAGTTACGGAGCGGGGGGGACAGATACGCAGTATTTT. This sequence encodes CASSYGAGGTDTQYF.